One sample yielded the 28 T cell receptor beta chains listed below, sequenced in a study of CD8+ T cells in alopecia areata. Specified treatment: oral pan-JAK inhibitor, 5-10 mg twice daily. Following extraction, RNA underwent reverse transcription to cDNA, which served as the sequencing template. Clones were sequenced by immunoSEQ multiplex PCR, and TCRdb holds only the in-frame ones, with some missing. The sample lists 170,000 or so clones; around 58% were seen once. This specimen consisted of CD8+ T cells sorted from blood, obtained at week 24, from a patient treated with tofacitinib. These receptors were collected from a human donor with alopecia areata.

In its sample, this clone was seen a few times. The V and J genes are TRBV4-1 and TRBJ1-5; D gene ambiguous. Germline V gene lookup returns CDR1 MGHRA and CDR2 YSYEKL. Trimming left V 2 bases short and J 2 bases short, with 7 bases between. This CDR3 comprises 14 residues. CDR3 loop: CASSQSPGNQPQHF. In DNA form, the CDR3 reads TGCGCCAGCAGCCAAAGTCCCGGCAATCAGCCCCAGCATTTT.

This clone has a single count. This chain links TRBV7-2 with TRBJ1-6; D is possibly TRBD1 (5 bases). CDR3 length equals 13 residues. Germline V gene data show CDR1 as SGHTA and CDR2 as FQGNSA. The germline V and J ends were trimmed by 5 bases and 10 bases, with 12 bases remaining between them. The CDR3 loop is CASSPPGTSPLHF. CDR3 nucleotides: TGTGCCAGCAGCCCCCCGGGGACCTCACCCCTCCACTTT.

The V gene is TRBV7-9, the J gene TRBJ2-1; perhaps TRBD2 as D (5 bases). Germline values: CDR1 SEHNR, CDR2 FQNEAQ (reference sequence). The CDR3 spans 17 residues. V dropped 0 bases and J dropped 0 bases, with 12 bases sitting between them. CDR3 nucleotides: TGTGCCAGCAGCTTAGCGGAGCGGAGAAGCTCCTACAATGAGCAGTTCTTC. Its translation: CASSLAERRSSYNEQFF. The whole variable domain, remainder taken from reference TRBV7-9 and TRBJ2-1, is DTGVSQNPRHKITKRGQNVTFRCDPISEHNRLYWYRQTLGQGPEFLTYFQNEAQLEKSRLLSDRFSAERPKGSFSTLEIQRTEQGDSAMYLCASSLAERRSSYNEQFFGPGTRLTVL.

This clone was found a few times. The chain recombines TRBV20-1 with TRBJ2-5, with unresolved D. V was cut by 1 base and J by 1 base, with 1 base left in between. There are 11 residues in the CDR3. In germline, CDR1 is DFQATT, CDR2 SNEGSKA (reference sequence). The chain's CDR3 is CSARVQETQYF. The CDR3 DNA follows: TGCAGTGCTAGAGTCCAAGAGACCCAGTACTTC.

CDR3 loop: CASSLNQGHEQYF. In DNA form, the CDR3 reads TGCGCCAGCAGCTTGAATCAGGGCCACGAGCAGTACTTC. The chain recombines TRBV5-1 with TRBJ2-7; maybe TRBD1 (5 bases). Germline V CDR1 and CDR2: SGHRS, YFSETQ. Trimming took 1 base from V and 5 from J, leaving 10 bases between them. The CDR3 runs 13 residues.

This chain links TRBV13 with TRBJ2-1, with 14 positions matching TRBD2. This CDR3 spans 16 amino acids. CDR1 is PRHDT and CDR2 is FYEKMQ in the germline V gene (reference sequence). Trimming at V came to 4 bases and at J to 7 bases, leaving 6 bases not matched to a gene. The DNA of the CDR3 is TGTGCCAGCAGCTGGGGGACTAGCGGGGGAATTAATGAGCAGTTCTTC. Its protein is CASSWGTSGGINEQFF. The whole variable domain, filled in from reference TRBV13 and TRBJ2-1, reads AAGVIQSPRHLIKEKRETATLKCYPIPRHDTVYWYQQGPGQDPQFLISFYEKMQSDKGSIPDRFSAQQFSDYHSELNMSSLELGDSALYFCASSWGTSGGINEQFFGPGTRLTVL.

J is TRBJ1-3 and V is TRBV5-6, with D maybe TRBD1 (5 bases). The CDR3 sequence is 15 residues long. The V gene lost 3 bases and the J gene lost 4 bases, with 14 bases spanning the gap. Germline V gene sequence: CDR1 SGHDT, CDR2 YYEEEE. CDR3 bases: TGTGCCAGCAGCTGGGGGTCTGTCGTGGGAAACACCATATATTTT. Its translation is CASSWGSVVGNTIYF.

This chain joins TRBV5-1 and TRBJ2-3; 8 bases are a match to TRBD1. This CDR3 is 18 amino acids long. Germline V CDR1 and CDR2: SGHRS, YFSETQ. V was pared by 2 bases and J by 2 bases, with 13 bases of the junction left unmatched. The CDR3 nucleotides read TGCGCCAGCAGCTTCGAATTGAGGACAGGGTTTTACACAGATACGCAGTATTTT. It specifies CASSFELRTGFYTDTQYF.

The chain links TRBV29-1 to TRBJ1-2, with a tentative D call TRBD1 (6 bases). The ends were cut back, 3 bases at V and 3 bases at J, with 11 bases in the middle. There are 13 residues in the CDR3. Germline V gene lookup returns CDR1 SQVTM and CDR2 ANQGSEA. This chain's CDR3 is CSVDGRGYYGYTF. DNA of the CDR3: TGCAGCGTTGACGGCAGGGGCTACTATGGCTACACCTTC.

The chain combines TRBV4-1 with TRBJ2-7, with 7 bases aligning to TRBD1. The CDR3 is 15 residues long. V trimming: 2 bases; J trimming: 2 bases; junction bases outside the gene matches: 6. Germline CDR1 MGHRA, CDR2 YSYEKL. The DNA of the CDR3 is TGCGCCAGCAGCCAACTACCGGGACAGACCTACGAGCAGTACTTC. Residues: CASSQLPGQTYEQYF.

The CDR3 here is CSGGPVTGDYGYTF. The DNA of the CDR3 is TGCAGCGGGGGGCCCGTAACAGGGGACTATGGCTACACCTTC. The rearrangement links TRBV29-1 to TRBJ1-2; 7 bases are shared with TRBD1. Trimming took 7 bases from V and 3 from J; bases not matched to a gene: 11. The germline CDR1 and CDR2 sequences are SQVTM and ANQGSEA. This CDR3 is 14 amino acids long.

This rearrangement joins TRBV7-9 to TRBJ1-5, with a possible D match to TRBD1 (5 bases). The CDR3 runs to 14 residues. The V end was cut by 5 bases, the J end by 2 bases, with 10 bases between. CDR1 is SEHNR and CDR2 is FQNEAQ in the germline V gene (reference sequence). In nucleotides, the CDR3 is TGTGCCAGCAGCCCAGGGTTTCGCAATCAGCCCCAGCATTTT. Translation: CASSPGFRNQPQHF. The variable domain in full, completed from reference TRBV7-9 and TRBJ1-5, reads DTGVSQNPRHKITKRGQNVTFRCDPISEHNRLYWYRQTLGQGPEFLTYFQNEAQLEKSRLLSDRFSAERPKGSFSTLEIQRTEQGDSAMYLCASSPGFRNQPQHFGDGTRLSIL.

This clone has just a few counts. The chain joins TRBV29-1 to TRBJ2-7, with 7 bases lining up with TRBD1. J lost 0 bases, V lost 7 bases, and 6 bases had no gene match. The CDR3 runs 13 residues. The germline gives CDR1 SQVTM, CDR2 ANQGSEA. As DNA, the CDR3 is TGCAGCGGAAGGACAGGTAGCTCCTACGAGCAGTACTTC. Encoded protein: CSGRTGSSYEQYF.

The CDR3: CASSIGGAFTEAFF. CDR3 bases: TGTGCCAGCAGCATAGGGGGGGCATTCACTGAAGCTTTCTTT. This chain links TRBV6-6 with TRBJ1-1; possibly TRBD1 for D (6 bases). Per germline, CDR1 MNHNY and CDR2 SVGAGI (reference sequence). V was shortened by 6 bases and J by 4 bases, with 15 bases between the two germline ends. CDR3 size: 14 residues.

The chain employs TRBV7-8 and TRBJ2-7; 9 nucleotides match TRBD1. Germline lookup yields CDR1 SGHVS and CDR2 FQNEAQ. The CDR3 is made up of 14 amino acids. V trimming: 4 bases; J trimming: 3 bases; junction bases outside the gene matches: 4. In DNA, the CDR3 is TGTGCCAGCAGCTCGGGACAGGGTAACTACGAGCAGTACTTC. It yields the protein CASSSGQGNYEQYF.

On this clone itself: A junction end diverges from the germline sequence, so it may reflect a read error. The chain employs TRBV5-1 and TRBJ1-5; D remains ambiguous. The CDR3 consists of 14 residues. Germline V gene sequence: CDR1 SGHRS, CDR2 YFSETQ. The CDR3 is CASRVGRINLPQHF. The CDR3 DNA sequence: TGCGCCAGCAGAGTAGGACGGATTAATCTGCCCCAGCATTTT.

This clone has more than one count but fewer than ten. The chain carries TRBV30 and TRBJ2-7; D is uncertain. CDR1 is GTSNPN, CDR2 SVGIG, per germline (reference sequence). The CDR3 spans 10 residues. Trimming took 6 bases from V and 7 from J, leaving 10 bases between them. The CDR3 region has the DNA TGTGCCTGCCAGCTTGGGGAGCAGTACTTC. Residues: CACQLGEQYF.

In nucleotides, the CDR3 is TGTGCCATCGGGGACGGAGTTTACGAGCAGTACTTC. Its protein is CAIGDGVYEQYF. This chain joins TRBV27 and TRBJ2-7; D possibly uses TRBD1 or TRBD2 (5 bases each). CDR3 length equals 12 residues. The germline V and J ends were trimmed by 10 bases and 4 bases, with 14 bases remaining between them. CDR1 MNHEY and CDR2 SMNVEV come from the germline V gene (reference sequence).

The chain is built from TRBV13 and TRBJ1-6; unclear D gene. The CDR3 has 15 residues. V was shortened by 0 bases and J by 7 bases, with 10 bases between the two germline ends. CDR1 is PRHDT and CDR2 is FYEKMQ in the germline V gene (reference sequence). The CDR3 spells CASSLGGIGNSPLHF. CDR3 DNA: TGTGCCAGCAGCTTAGGGGGTATCGGCAATTCACCCCTCCACTTT.

V is TRBV9 and J is TRBJ1-3, with 7 nucleotides matching TRBD1. The ends lost 3 bases at V and 0 bases at J; junction bases unmatched: 3. This CDR3 is built from 15 residues. Germline CDR1 is SGDLS and CDR2 is YYNGEE. CDR3 protein: CASSGRGNSGNTIYF. The CDR3 DNA reads as TGTGCCAGCAGCGGCAGGGGGAACTCTGGAAACACCATATATTTT. Full variable domain (outside the CDR3, taken from reference TRBV9 and TRBJ1-3): DSGVTQTPKHLITATGQRVTLRCSPRSGDLSVYWYQQSLDQGLQFLIQYYNGEERAKGNILERFSAQQFPDLHSELNLSSLELGDSALYFCASSGRGNSGNTIYFGEGSWLTVV.

This chain uses TRBV29-1 with TRBJ1-2; D is unclear. Trimming shortened V by 3 bases and J by 3 bases, and 14 bases separated the two germline ends. The CDR3 extends over 14 amino acids. CDR1 and CDR2 (germline): SQVTM, ANQGSEA. CDR3 in amino acids: CSVELREDDYGYTF. The DNA for the CDR3 is TGCAGCGTTGAGTTAAGGGAGGATGACTATGGCTACACCTTC.

The V gene is TRBV13, the J gene TRBJ2-1; 10 bases are shared with TRBD2. CDR3 length: 16 residues. Per germline, CDR1 PRHDT and CDR2 FYEKMQ (reference sequence). After removal of 3 bases from V and 6 bases from J, the junction contained 8 bases not matched to a gene. CDR3 nucleotide sequence: TGTGCCAGCAGCTTCCAGGTCGGACTAGCGGTCAATGAGCAGTTCTTC. Protein: CASSFQVGLAVNEQFF.

The chain is built from TRBV25-1 and TRBJ2-2, with D maybe TRBD1 (6 bases). Trimming left V 8 bases short and J 2 bases short, with 9 bases between. Germline V gives CDR1 MGHDK, CDR2 SYGVNS. The length of the CDR3 is 13 residues. CDR3 nucleotide sequence: TGTGCCAGCCAAGGGACAAACACCGGGGAGCTGTTTTTT. Amino acid sequence: CASQGTNTGELFF.

A few counts support this clone. The genes are TRBV10-3 and TRBJ2-3, with D tentatively TRBD1 (6 bases). CDR1 is ENHRY, CDR2 SYGVKD, per germline. There are 16 residues in the CDR3. V gave up 7 bases and J gave up 5 bases, with 22 bases separating them. In DNA, the CDR3 is TGTGCCATCAAGGGAGTGGAAACAGGGTGGGGAGATACGCAGTATTTT. Its protein is CAIKGVETGWGDTQYF.

This chain uses TRBV19 with TRBJ1-2; D is ambiguous. The CDR3 totals 12 residues. V lost 5 bases and J 9 bases, leaving 13 bases between the germline ends. Germline V gives CDR1 LNHDA, CDR2 SQIVND (reference sequence). As DNA, the CDR3 is TGTGCCAGTAGTCCCCGGGAATGGAGCTACACCTTC. Protein: CASSPREWSYTF.

The sample holds a few counts of this clone. The CDR3 region is CASQNRGAGYGYTF. The CDR3, as DNA: TGTGCCAGCCAGAACAGGGGCGCGGGATATGGCTACACCTTC. J is TRBJ1-2 and V is TRBV6-6; 7 nucleotides align to TRBD1. V lost 8 bases and J lost 5; bases outside the gene matches: 11. The germline V gene encodes CDR1 MNHNY and CDR2 SVGAGI (reference sequence). This CDR3 is built from 14 residues.

This clone was observed a few times. This sequence joins TRBV7-9 and TRBJ2-1; D is undetermined. The V gene's germline CDR1 is SEHNR and CDR2 FQNEAQ (reference sequence). This CDR3 is 12 amino acids long. The V end was cut by 1 base, the J end by 7 bases, with 5 bases between. This chain's CDR3 is CASSLVINEQFF. Here the CDR3 DNA reads TGTGCCAGCAGCTTAGTGATAAATGAGCAGTTCTTC.

The chain employs TRBV25-1 and TRBJ2-5; D gene ambiguous. V lost 2 bases, J lost 5 bases, and 9 bases lay in between. In germline, CDR1 is MGHDK, CDR2 SYGVNS. The CDR3 spans 13 residues. This CDR3 reads CASSEHGGETQYF. The CDR3 bases are TGTGCCAGCAGTGAACATGGTGGCGAGACCCAGTACTTC. Full variable domain (missing parts from reference TRBV25-1 and TRBJ2-5): EADIYQTPRYLVIGTGKKITLECSQTMGHDKMYWYQQDPGMELHLIHYSYGVNSTEKGDLSSESTVSRIRTEHFPLTLESARPSHTSQYLCASSEHGGETQYFGPGTRLLVL.